This T cell receptor beta chain was identified in a study of T-cell memory formation after mild COVID-19. Germline values: CDR1 LGHNA, CDR2 YNFKEQ. V was cut by 1 base and J by 3 bases, with 12 bases left in between. This CDR3 has 15 residues. Broader study findings: Later expanders leaned CD4+, whereas clones that contracted between day 15 and 85 were balanced CD4/CD8. The appearance of some responding clones in pre-infection memory suggested that cross-reactive memory joined. Most CD4+ clones that shrank were in CM and EM, while CD8+ ones turned up in EMRA.

5'RACE with constant-segment primers yielded barcoded, UMI-tagged TCR alpha and TCR beta cDNA libraries. TCRdb re-derived calls from the 5' RACE reads in MiXCR, one entry per CDR3 protein. The repertoire consists of approximately 50,000 distinct CDR3 sequences, with over 9% occurring once and the leading ten covering around 11%. Only a few counts were recorded for this clonotype. Its antigen is currently unknown. The sample consisted of PBMCs or a T cell subset sorted from them (not recorded which). This TCR was recovered from an adult woman who had mild COVID-19 (a few samples of this study predate the infection). Cell type and time point are not known. The chain is built from TRBV4-2 and TRBJ1-2; the D is unclear. This CDR3 reads CASSQGAGVDYGYTF. CDR3 in DNA: TGTGCCAGCAGCCAAGGAGCCGGGGTGGACTATGGCTACACCTTC.